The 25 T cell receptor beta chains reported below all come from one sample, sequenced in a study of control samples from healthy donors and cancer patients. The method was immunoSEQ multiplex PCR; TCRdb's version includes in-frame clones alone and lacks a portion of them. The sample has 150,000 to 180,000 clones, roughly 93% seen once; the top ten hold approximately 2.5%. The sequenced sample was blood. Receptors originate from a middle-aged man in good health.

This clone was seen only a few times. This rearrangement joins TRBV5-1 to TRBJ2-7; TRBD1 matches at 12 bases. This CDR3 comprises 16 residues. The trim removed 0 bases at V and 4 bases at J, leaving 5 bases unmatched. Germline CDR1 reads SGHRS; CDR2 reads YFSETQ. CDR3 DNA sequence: TGCGCCAGCAGCTTGGAGCCGGGACAGGGGGCATACGAGCAGTACTTC. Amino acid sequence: CASSLEPGQGAYEQYF. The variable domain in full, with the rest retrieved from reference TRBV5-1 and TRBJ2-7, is KAGVTQTPRYLIKTRGQQVTLSCSPISGHRSVSWYQQTPGQGLQFLFEYFSETQRNKGNFPGRFSGRQFSNSRSEMNVSTLELGDSALYLCASSLEPGQGAYEQYFGPGTRLTVT.

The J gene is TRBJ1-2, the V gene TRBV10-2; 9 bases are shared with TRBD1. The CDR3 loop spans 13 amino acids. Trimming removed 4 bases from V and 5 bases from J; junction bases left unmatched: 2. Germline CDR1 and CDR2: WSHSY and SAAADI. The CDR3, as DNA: TGCGCCAGCAGTGCCGGGACAGGGTATGGCTACACCTTC. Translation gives CASSAGTGYGYTF.

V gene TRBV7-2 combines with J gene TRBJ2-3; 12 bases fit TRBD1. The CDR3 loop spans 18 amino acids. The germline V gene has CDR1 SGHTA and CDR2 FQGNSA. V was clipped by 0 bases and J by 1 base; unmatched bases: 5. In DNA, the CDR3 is TGTGCCAGCAGCTTAGCTGGGACAGGGGGCTGGGGCACAGATACGCAGTATTTT. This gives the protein CASSLAGTGGWGTDTQYF.

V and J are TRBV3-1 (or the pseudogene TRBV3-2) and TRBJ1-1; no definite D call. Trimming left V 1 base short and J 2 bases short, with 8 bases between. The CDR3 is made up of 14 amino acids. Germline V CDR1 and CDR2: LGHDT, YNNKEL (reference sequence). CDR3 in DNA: TGTGCCAGCAGCCAAGGAAATATCAACACTGAAGCTTTCTTT. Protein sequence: CASSQGNINTEAFF.

The CDR3 spells CASSLQGSGANVLTF. The CDR3 region has the DNA TGTGCCAGCAGCCTACAGGGGTCGGGGGCCAACGTCCTGACTTTC. The rearrangement uses TRBV3-1 (or the pseudogene TRBV3-2) and TRBJ2-6; TRBD1 matches at 7 bases. V was clipped by 4 bases and J by 4 bases; unmatched bases: 4. Looked up from germline, CDR1 is LGHDT and CDR2 is YNNKEL (reference sequence). This CDR3 spans 15 amino acids.

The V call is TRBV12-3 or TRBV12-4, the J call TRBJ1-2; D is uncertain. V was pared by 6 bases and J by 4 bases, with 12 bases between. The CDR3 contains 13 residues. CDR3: CASSHPVGYGYTF. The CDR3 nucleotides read TGTGCCAGCAGCCACCCCGTGGGCTATGGCTACACCTTC.

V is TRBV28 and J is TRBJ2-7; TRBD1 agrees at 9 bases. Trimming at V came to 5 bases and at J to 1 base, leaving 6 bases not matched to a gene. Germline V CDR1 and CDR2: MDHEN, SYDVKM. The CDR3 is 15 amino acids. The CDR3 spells CASSIPGQGSYEQYF. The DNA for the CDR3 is TGTGCCAGCAGTATACCGGGACAGGGTTCCTACGAGCAGTACTTC.

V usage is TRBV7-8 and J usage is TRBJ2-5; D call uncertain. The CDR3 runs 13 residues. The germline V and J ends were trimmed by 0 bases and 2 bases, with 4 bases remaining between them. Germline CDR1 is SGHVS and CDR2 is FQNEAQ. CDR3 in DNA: TGTGCCAGCAGCTTAGCCAGGCAAGAGACCCAGTACTTC. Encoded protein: CASSLARQETQYF.

Written as DNA, the CDR3 is TGTGCCAGCAGCCAAGGTATTATCTATGGCTACACCTTC. Protein: CASSQGIIYGYTF. This chain connects TRBV3-1 (or the pseudogene TRBV3-2) to TRBJ1-2; D gene uncertain. CDR3 length: 13 residues. The ends were cut back, 1 base at V and 4 bases at J, with 7 bases in the middle. The germline gives CDR1 LGHDT, CDR2 YNNKEL (reference sequence).

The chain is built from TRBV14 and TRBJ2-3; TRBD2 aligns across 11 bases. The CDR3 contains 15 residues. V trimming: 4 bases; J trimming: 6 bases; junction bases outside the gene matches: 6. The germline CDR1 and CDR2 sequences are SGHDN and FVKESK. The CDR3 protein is CASSPALAGGDTQYF. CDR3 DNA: TGTGCCAGCAGCCCCGCCTTAGCGGGGGGGGATACGCAGTATTTT.

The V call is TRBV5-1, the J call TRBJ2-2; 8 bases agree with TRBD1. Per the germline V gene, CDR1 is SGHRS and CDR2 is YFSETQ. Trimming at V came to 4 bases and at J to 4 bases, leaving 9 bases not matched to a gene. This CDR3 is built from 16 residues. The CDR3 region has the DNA TGCGCCAGCAGCCACATCACTGGGACAGGCACCGGGGAGCTGTTTTTT. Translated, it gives CASSHITGTGTGELFF.

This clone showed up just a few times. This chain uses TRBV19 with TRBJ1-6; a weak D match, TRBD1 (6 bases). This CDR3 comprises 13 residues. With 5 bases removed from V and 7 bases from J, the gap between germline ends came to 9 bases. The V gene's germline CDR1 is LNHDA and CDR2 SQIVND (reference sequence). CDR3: CASSEQGNSPLHF. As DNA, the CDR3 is TGTGCCAGTAGTGAGCAGGGGAATTCACCCCTCCACTTT.

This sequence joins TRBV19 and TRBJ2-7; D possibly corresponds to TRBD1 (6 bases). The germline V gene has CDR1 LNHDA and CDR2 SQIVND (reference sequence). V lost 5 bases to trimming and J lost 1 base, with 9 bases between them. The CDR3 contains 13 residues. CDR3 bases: TGTGCCAGTAGTGAAACAGGGTCCTACGAGCAGTACTTC. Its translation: CASSETGSYEQYF. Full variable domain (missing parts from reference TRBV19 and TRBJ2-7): DGGITQSPKYLFRKEGQNVTLSCEQNLNHDAMYWYRQDPGQGLRLIYYSQIVNDFQKGDIAEGYSVSREKKESFPLTVTSAQKNPTAFYLCASSETGSYEQYFGPGTRLTVT.

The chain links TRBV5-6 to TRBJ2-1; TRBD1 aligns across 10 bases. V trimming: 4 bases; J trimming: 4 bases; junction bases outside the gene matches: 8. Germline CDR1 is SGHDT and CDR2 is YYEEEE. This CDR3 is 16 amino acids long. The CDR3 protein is CASSPSTGGAYNEQFF. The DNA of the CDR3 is TGTGCCAGCAGCCCGTCGACAGGGGGCGCTTACAATGAGCAGTTCTTC.

CDR3 sequence reads: CASSSGGTDTQYF. CDR3 nucleotides: TGTGCCAGCAGCTCAGGGGGGACAGATACGCAGTATTTT. The V call is TRBV28, the J call TRBJ2-3, with D perhaps TRBD1 (7 bases). There are 13 residues in the CDR3. Germline-derived CDR1 and CDR2 are MDHEN and SYDVKM. The ends were cut back, 6 bases at V and 3 bases at J, with 10 bases in the middle.

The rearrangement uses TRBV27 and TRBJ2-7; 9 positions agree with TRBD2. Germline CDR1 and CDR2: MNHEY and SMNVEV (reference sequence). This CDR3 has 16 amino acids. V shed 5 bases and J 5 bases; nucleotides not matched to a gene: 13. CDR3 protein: CASSTRTSVSYNEQYF. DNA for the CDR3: TGTGCCAGCAGTACAAGGACTAGCGTATCCTATAACGAGCAGTACTTC.

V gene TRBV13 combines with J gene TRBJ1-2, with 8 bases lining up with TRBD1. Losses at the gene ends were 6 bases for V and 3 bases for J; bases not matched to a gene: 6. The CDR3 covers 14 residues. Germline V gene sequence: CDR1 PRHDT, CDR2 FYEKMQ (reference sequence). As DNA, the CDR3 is TGTGCCAGCAGGAGACAGGGGCTAGACTATGGCTACACCTTC. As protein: CASRRQGLDYGYTF.

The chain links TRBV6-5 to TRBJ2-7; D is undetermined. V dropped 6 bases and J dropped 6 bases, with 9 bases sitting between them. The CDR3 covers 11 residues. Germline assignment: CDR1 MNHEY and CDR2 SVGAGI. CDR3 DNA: TGTGCCAGCAGGACGGGCCCCGAGCAGTACTTC. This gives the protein CASRTGPEQYF.

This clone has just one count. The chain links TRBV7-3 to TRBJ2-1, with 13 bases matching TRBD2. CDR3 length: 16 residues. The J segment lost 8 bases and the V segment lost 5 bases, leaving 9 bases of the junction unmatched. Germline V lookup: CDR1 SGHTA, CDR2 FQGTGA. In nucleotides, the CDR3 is TGTGCCAGCAGCCGCTCCGGGACTAGCGGGACCTATGAGCAGTTCTTC. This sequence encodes CASSRSGTSGTYEQFF.

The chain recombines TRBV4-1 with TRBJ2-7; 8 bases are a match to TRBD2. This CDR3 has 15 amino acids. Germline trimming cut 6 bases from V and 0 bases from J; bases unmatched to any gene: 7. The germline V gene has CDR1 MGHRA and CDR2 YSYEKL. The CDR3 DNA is TGCGCCAGCAGACAACTAGCGGAGAGCTCCTACGAGCAGTACTTC. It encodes CASRQLAESSYEQYF.

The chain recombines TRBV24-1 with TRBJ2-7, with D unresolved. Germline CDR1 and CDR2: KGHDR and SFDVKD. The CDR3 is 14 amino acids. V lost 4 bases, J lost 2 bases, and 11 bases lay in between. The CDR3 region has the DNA TGTGCCACCAGTGACCCGGGCCAGGCCTACGAGCAGTACTTC. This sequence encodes CATSDPGQAYEQYF.

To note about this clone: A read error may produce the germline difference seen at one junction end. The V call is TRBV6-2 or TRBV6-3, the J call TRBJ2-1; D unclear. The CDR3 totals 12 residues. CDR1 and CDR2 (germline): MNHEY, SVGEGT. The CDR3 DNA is TGTGCCAGCAGTTACTCCCACAATGAGCAGTTCTTC. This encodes CASSYSHNEQFF.

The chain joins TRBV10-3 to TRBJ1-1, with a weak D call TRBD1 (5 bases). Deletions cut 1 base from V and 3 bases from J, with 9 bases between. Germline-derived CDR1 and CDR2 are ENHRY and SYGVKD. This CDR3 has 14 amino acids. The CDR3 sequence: CAISEWGGDTEAFF. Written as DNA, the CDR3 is TGTGCCATCAGTGAGTGGGGGGGGGACACTGAAGCTTTCTTT.

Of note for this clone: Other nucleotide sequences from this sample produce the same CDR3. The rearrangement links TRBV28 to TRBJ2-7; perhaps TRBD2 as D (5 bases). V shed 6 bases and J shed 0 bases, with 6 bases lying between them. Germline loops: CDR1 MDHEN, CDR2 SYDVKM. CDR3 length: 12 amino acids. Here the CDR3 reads CASSRGSYEQYF. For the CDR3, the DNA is TGTGCCAGCAGCCGGGGCTCCTACGAGCAGTACTTC.

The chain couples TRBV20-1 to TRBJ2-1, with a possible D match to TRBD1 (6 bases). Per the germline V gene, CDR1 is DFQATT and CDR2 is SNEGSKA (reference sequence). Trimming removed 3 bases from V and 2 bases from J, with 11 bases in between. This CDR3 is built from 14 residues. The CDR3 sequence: CSASQGQTYNEQFF. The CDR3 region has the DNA TGCAGTGCTAGTCAGGGGCAAACCTACAATGAGCAGTTCTTC.